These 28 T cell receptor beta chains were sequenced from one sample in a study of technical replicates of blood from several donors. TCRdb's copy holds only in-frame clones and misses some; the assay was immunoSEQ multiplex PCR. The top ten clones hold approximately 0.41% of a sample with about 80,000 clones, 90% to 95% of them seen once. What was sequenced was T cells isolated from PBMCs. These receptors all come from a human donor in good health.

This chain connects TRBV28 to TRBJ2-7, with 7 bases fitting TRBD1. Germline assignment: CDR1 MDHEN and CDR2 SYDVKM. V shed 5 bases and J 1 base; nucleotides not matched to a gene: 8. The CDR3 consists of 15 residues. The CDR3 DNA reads TGTGCCAGCAGTACCGGGACAGAAATTTCCTACGAGCAGTACTTC. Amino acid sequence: CASSTGTEISYEQYF.

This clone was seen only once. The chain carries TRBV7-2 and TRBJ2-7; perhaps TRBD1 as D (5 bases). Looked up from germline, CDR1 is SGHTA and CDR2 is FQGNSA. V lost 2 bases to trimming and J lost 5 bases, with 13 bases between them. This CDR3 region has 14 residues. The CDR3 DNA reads TGTGCCAGCAGCTTATTACAGGCGTGGAACGAGCAGTACTTC. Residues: CASSLLQAWNEQYF.

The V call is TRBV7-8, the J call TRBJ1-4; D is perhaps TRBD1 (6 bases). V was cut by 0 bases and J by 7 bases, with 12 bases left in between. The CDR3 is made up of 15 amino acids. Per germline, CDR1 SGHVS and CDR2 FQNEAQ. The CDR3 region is CASSLAAGAGEKLFF. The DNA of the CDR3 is TGTGCCAGCAGCTTAGCGGCAGGGGCCGGTGAAAAACTGTTTTTT.

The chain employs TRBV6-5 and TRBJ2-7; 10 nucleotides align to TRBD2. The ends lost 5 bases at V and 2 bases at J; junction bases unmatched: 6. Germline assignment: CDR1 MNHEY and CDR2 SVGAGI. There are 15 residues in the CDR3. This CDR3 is CASSKGLAMTYEQYF. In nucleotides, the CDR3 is TGTGCCAGCAGTAAGGGACTAGCGATGACCTACGAGCAGTACTTC.

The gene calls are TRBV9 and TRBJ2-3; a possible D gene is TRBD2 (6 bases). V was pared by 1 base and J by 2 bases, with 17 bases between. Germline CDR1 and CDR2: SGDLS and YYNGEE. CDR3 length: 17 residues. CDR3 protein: CASSVWGLPGDTDTQYF. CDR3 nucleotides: TGTGCCAGCAGCGTATGGGGACTGCCGGGGGACACAGATACGCAGTATTTT.

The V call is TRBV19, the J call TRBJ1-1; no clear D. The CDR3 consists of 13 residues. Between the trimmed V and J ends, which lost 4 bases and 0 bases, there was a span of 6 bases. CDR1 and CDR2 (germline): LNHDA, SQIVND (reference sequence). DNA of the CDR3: TGTGCCAGTAGTACCCAGGTGAACACTGAAGCTTTCTTT. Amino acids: CASSTQVNTEAFF. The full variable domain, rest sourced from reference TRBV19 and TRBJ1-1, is DGGITQSPKYLFRKEGQNVTLSCEQNLNHDAMYWYRQDPGQGLRLIYYSQIVNDFQKGDIAEGYSVSREKKESFPLTVTSAQKNPTAFYLCASSTQVNTEAFFGQGTRLTVV.

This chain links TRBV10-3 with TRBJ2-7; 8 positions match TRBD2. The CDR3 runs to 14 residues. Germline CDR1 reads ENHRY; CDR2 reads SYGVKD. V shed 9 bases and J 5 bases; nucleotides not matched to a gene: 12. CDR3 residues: CAISPGRALDEQYF. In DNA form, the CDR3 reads TGTGCCATAAGTCCCGGGAGGGCCTTGGACGAGCAGTACTTC.

The CDR3 sequence: CASSLLAGEIEQYF. The CDR3 bases are TGCGCCAGCAGCTTACTAGCGGGAGAGATCGAGCAGTACTTC. The genes are TRBV5-1 and TRBJ2-7; TRBD2 agrees at 11 bases. CDR3 size: 14 residues. Germline lookup yields CDR1 SGHRS and CDR2 YFSETQ. V was clipped by 2 bases and J by 6 bases; unmatched bases: 4. Full variable domain (remainder filled in from reference TRBV5-1 and TRBJ2-7): KAGVTQTPRYLIKTRGQQVTLSCSPISGHRSVSWYQQTPGQGLQFLFEYFSETQRNKGNFPGRFSGRQFSNSRSEMNVSTLELGDSALYLCASSLLAGEIEQYFGPGTRLTVT.

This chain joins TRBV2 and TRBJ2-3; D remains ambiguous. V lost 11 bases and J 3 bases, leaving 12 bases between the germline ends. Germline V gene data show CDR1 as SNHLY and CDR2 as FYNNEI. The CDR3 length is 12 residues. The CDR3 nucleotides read TGTGCCTGCCTTACGGGTACAGATACGCAGTATTTT. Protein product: CACLTGTDTQYF.

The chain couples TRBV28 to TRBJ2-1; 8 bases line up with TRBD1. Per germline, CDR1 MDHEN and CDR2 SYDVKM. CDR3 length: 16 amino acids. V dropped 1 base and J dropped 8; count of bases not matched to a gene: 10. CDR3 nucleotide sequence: TGTGCCAGCAGTTTATATGCGACAGGGGTTTTCCATGAGCAGTTCTTC. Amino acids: CASSLYATGVFHEQFF.

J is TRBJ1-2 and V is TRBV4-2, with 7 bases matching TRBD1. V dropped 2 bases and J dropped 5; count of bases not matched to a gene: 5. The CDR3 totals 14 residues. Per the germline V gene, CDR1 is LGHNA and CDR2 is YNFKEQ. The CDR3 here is CASSQIDRVYGYTF. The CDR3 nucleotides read TGTGCCAGCAGCCAAATAGACAGGGTGTATGGCTACACCTTC.

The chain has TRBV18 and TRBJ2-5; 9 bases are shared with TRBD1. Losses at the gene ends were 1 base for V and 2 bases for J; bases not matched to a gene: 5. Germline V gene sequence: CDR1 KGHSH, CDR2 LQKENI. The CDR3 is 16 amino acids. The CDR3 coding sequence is TGTGCCAGCTCACCACGATGGACAGGGGTTCAAGAGACCCAGTACTTC. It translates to CASSPRWTGVQETQYF.

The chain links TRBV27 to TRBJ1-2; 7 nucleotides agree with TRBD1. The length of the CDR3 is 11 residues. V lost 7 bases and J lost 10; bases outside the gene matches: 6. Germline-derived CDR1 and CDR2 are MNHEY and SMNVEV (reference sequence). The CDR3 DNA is TGTGCCAGCAAAACAGGGGCCATCTACACCTTC. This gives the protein CASKTGAIYTF.

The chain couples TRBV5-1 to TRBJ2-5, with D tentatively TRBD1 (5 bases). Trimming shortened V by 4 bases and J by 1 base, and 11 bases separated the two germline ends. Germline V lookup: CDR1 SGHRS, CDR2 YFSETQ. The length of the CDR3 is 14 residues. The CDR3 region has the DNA TGCGCCAGCAGCCGTAGGGGTATCCAAGAGACCCAGTACTTC. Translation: CASSRRGIQETQYF. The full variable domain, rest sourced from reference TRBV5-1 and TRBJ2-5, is KAGVTQTPRYLIKTRGQQVTLSCSPISGHRSVSWYQQTPGQGLQFLFEYFSETQRNKGNFPGRFSGRQFSNSRSEMNVSTLELGDSALYLCASSRRGIQETQYFGPGTRLLVL.

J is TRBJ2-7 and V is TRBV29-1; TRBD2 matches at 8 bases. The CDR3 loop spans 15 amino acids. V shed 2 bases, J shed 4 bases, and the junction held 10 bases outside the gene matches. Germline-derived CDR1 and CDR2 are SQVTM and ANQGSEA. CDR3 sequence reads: CSVELSETSVYEQYF. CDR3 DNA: TGCAGCGTTGAATTATCCGAGACTAGCGTATACGAGCAGTACTTC.

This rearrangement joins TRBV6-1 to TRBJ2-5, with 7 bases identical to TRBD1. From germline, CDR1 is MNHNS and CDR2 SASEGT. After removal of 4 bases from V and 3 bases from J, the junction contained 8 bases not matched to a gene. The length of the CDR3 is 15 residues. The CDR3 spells CASSVIVTGEETQYF. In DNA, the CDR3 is TGTGCCAGCAGTGTGATCGTAACAGGGGAAGAGACCCAGTACTTC.

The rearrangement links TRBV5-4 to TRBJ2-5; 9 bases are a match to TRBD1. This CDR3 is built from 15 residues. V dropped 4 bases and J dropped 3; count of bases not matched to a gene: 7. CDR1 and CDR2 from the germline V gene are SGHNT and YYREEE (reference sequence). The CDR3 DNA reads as TGTGCCAGCAGCCTCACCGGGACAGGGAAAGAGACCCAGTACTTC. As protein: CASSLTGTGKETQYF.

CDR3 nucleotide sequence: TGTGCCAGTAGTATGTCCAGGGTGGAGAATCAGCCCCAGCATTTT. Translation gives CASSMSRVENQPQHF. The chain employs TRBV19 and TRBJ1-5; possibly TRBD1 for D (5 bases). Trimming pared 3 bases from V and 4 bases from J, leaving 13 bases between. CDR1 is LNHDA, CDR2 SQIVND, per germline (reference sequence). The CDR3 length is 15 residues.

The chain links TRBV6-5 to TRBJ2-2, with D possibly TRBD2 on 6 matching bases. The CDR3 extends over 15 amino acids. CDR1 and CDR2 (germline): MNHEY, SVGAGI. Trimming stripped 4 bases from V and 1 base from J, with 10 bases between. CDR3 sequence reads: CASSSSERNTGELFF. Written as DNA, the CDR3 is TGTGCCAGCAGTTCTAGCGAAAGGAACACCGGGGAGCTGTTTTTT.

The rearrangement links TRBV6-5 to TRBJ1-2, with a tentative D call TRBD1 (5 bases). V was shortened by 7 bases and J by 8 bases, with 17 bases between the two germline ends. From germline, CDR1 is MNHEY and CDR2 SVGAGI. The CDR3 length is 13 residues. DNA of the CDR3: TGTGCCAGCACCCCGGGGGGGGTGGAAGGCTACACCTTC. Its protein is CASTPGGVEGYTF.

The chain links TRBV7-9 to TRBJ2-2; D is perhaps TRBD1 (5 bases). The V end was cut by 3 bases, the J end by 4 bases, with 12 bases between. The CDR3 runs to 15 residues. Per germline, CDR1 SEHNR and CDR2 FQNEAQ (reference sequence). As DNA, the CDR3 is TGTGCCAGCAGCTTGGGGCAGGGAACCACCGGGGAGCTGTTTTTT. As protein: CASSLGQGTTGELFF.

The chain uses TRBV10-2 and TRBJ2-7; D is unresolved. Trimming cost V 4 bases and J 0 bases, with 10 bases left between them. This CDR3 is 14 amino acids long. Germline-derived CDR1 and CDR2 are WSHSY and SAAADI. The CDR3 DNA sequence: TGCGCCAGCAGTGTTCTCGGTTACTCCTACGAGCAGTACTTC. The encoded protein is CASSVLGYSYEQYF.

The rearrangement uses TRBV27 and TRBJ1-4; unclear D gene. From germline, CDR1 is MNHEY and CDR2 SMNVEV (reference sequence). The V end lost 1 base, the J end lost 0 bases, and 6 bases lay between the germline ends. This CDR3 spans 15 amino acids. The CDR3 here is CASSLLHPTNEKLFF. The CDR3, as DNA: TGTGCCAGCAGTTTATTACACCCAACTAATGAAAAACTGTTTTTT.

CDR3 DNA: TGTGCCAGCAGCCCGAGGACGGGACTATTCAACAACACCGGGGAGCTGTTTTTT. Its protein is CASSPRTGLFNNTGELFF. This chain uses TRBV7-3 with TRBJ2-2; 7 bases align to TRBD2. Germline values: CDR1 SGHTA, CDR2 FQGTGA. J gave up 2 bases and V 5 bases, and 14 bases lay outside the gene matches. The length of the CDR3 is 18 residues. Together with reference TRBV7-3 and TRBJ2-2, the CDR3 gives the full variable domain: GAGVSQTPSNKVTEKGKYVELRCDPISGHTALYWYRQSLGQGPEFLIYFQGTGAADDSGLPNDRFFAVRPEGSVSTLKIQRTERGDSAVYLCASSPRTGLFNNTGELFFGEGSRLTVL.

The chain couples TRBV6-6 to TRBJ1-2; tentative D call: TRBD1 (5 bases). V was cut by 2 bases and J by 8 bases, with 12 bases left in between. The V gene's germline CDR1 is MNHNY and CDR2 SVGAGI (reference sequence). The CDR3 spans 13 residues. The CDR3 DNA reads TGTGCCAGCAGTTACATTGGGGGGGAAGGCTACACCTTC. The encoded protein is CASSYIGGEGYTF.

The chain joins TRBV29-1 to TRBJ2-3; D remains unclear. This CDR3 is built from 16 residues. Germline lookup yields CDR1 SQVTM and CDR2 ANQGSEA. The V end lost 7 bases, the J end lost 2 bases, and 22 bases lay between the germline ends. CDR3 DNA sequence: TGCAGCGCTTTCAGACCCGAGACAACAGACACAGATACGCAGTATTTT. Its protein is CSAFRPETTDTDTQYF.

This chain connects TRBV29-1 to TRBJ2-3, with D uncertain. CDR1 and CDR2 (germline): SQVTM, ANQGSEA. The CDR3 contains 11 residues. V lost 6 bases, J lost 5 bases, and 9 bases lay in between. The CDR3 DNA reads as TGCAGCGTCGAGACTGTAGATACGCAGTATTTT. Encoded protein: CSVETVDTQYF.

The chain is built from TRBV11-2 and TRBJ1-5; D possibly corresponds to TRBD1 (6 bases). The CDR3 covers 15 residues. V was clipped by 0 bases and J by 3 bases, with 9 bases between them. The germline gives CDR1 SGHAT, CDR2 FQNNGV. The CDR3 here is CASSLDPGDNQPQHF. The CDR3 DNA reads TGTGCCAGCAGCTTAGATCCAGGGGACAATCAGCCCCAGCATTTT.